The 11 T cell receptor beta chains reported below all come from one sample, sequenced in a study of cytomegalovirus exposure and HLA in healthy donors. PCR amplification relied on 60 Vbeta primers (plus 13 Jbeta primers). Sequencing used immunoSEQ multiplex PCR; TCRdb keeps in-frame clones, though not all of them. The sample yields some 200,000 clones, approximately 80% seen once. The specimen was PBMCs. The receptors shown here come from a boy between 2 and 15 years old in good health and CMV-seronegative.

J is TRBJ1-1 and V is TRBV19, with 11 nucleotides matching TRBD1. Per the germline V gene, CDR1 is LNHDA and CDR2 is SQIVND (reference sequence). The V and J ends lost 5 bases and 3 bases, in that order; junction bases with no gene match: 5. This CDR3 is 15 amino acids long. The CDR3 nucleotides are TGTGCCAGTAGTCCATGGGGACAGGGGGACACTGAAGCTTTCTTT. Its protein is CASSPWGQGDTEAFF.

V and J are TRBV15 and TRBJ1-4, with D uncertain. The CDR3 runs to 15 residues. Germline loops: CDR1 LNHNV, CDR2 YYDKDF (reference sequence). The V and J ends lost 0 bases and 8 bases respectively, with 13 bases between them. Written as DNA, the CDR3 is TGTGCCACCAGCAGAGATGCGGGGTTCTGGGAAAAACTGTTTTTT. This encodes CATSRDAGFWEKLFF.

The chain joins TRBV6-1 to TRBJ2-7, with 7 bases that match TRBD1. CDR1 is MNHNS, CDR2 SASEGT, per germline. J gave up 4 bases and V 6 bases, and 6 bases lay outside the gene matches. The CDR3 extends over 13 amino acids. The CDR3 DNA reads TGTGCCAGCAGGGGGACAGATCTTTACGAGCAGTACTTC. It codes for CASRGTDLYEQYF.

This chain uses TRBV6-8 with TRBJ2-5, with 16 bases lining up with TRBD2. Looked up from germline, CDR1 is MNHGY and CDR2 is SAAAGT. The CDR3 spans 18 residues. V shed 6 bases, J shed 5 bases, and the junction held 12 bases outside the gene matches. Written as DNA, the CDR3 is TGTGCCAGCAGCTATGGGACTAGCGGGGGGGCCTCGTGGGAGACCCAGTACTTC. Amino acids: CASSYGTSGGASWETQYF.

This chain uses TRBV4-3 with TRBJ2-2; 9 nucleotides match TRBD1. The CDR3 is 17 residues long. Germline CDR1 is LGHNA and CDR2 is YSLEER. Germline trimming cut 0 bases from V and 5 bases from J; bases unmatched to any gene: 7. The DNA of the CDR3 is TGCGCCAGCAGCCAAGATCCCGGGACAGGGTGGACCGGGGAGCTGTTTTTT. This gives the protein CASSQDPGTGWTGELFF.

This clone was detected only a few times. The chain recombines TRBV6-4 with TRBJ2-1; 7 bases agree with TRBD1. Trimming at V came to 11 bases and at J to 10 bases, leaving 14 bases not matched to a gene. Germline values: CDR1 MRHNA, CDR2 SNTAGT. The CDR3 is 13 residues long. DNA of the CDR3: TGTGCCGTCGTGAGGCAGGGGGACCCGGAGCAGTTCTTC. Translated: CAVVRQGDPEQFF.

The rearrangement uses TRBV10-3 and TRBJ1-5, with TRBD1 matching 7 bases. The length of the CDR3 is 13 residues. Germline CDR1 is ENHRY and CDR2 is SYGVKD. J was trimmed by 4 bases and V by 8 bases; bases with no gene match: 5. CDR3 sequence: CAIAAGGNQPQHF. The CDR3 region has the DNA TGTGCCATCGCGGCAGGGGGTAATCAGCCCCAGCATTTT.

The sample holds one count of this clone. This rearrangement joins TRBV2 to TRBJ1-2, with 8 bases lining up with TRBD1. CDR1 is SNHLY, CDR2 FYNNEI, per germline. The CDR3 covers 14 residues. V lost 2 bases, J lost 5 bases, and 4 bases stayed unmatched. Here the CDR3 DNA reads TGTGCCAGCAGTGAATTTGGGACAGGATATGGCTACACCTTC. This encodes CASSEFGTGYGYTF. Together with reference TRBV2 and TRBJ1-2, the CDR3 gives the full variable domain: EPEVTQTPSHQVTQMGQEVILRCVPISNHLYFYWYRQILGQKVEFLVSFYNNEISEKSEIFDDQFSVERPDGSNFTLKIRSTKLEDSAMYFCASSEFGTGYGYTFGSGTRLTVV.

The chain joins TRBV6-1 to TRBJ2-5; maybe TRBD1 (6 bases). The CDR3 has 17 amino acids. With 3 bases removed from V and 9 bases from J, the gap between germline ends came to 26 bases. The germline V gene encodes CDR1 MNHNS and CDR2 SASEGT. CDR3 loop: CASSDGPGQVLDGAQYF. Here the CDR3 DNA reads TGTGCCAGCAGTGACGGACCGGGACAAGTTCTCGACGGGGCCCAGTACTTC.

This clone was detected only a few times. This chain joins TRBV5-5 and TRBJ2-2; 9 bases match TRBD2. The CDR3 is made up of 19 amino acids. The V and J ends lost 4 bases and 7 bases, in that order; junction bases with no gene match: 20. Germline V CDR1 and CDR2: SGHKS, YYEKEE (reference sequence). The CDR3 DNA is TGTGCCAGCAGCCCCGTGGGCGGGGGGGCCCATATACCGGGCGGGGAGCTGTTTTTT. Translating gives CASSPVGGGAHIPGGELFF.

The gene calls are TRBV6-5 and TRBJ2-7, with 7 positions matching TRBD2. Germline CDR1 is MNHEY and CDR2 is SVGAGI. The CDR3 length is 13 residues. V shed 6 bases and J 0 bases; nucleotides not matched to a gene: 2. CDR3 sequence (DNA): TGTGCCAGCAGGCGGGGGAGCTCCTACGAGCAGTACTTC. It is translated as CASRRGSSYEQYF.